These 28 T cell receptor beta chains came from one sample sequenced in a study of T cells in localized non-small cell lung cancer. Sequencing was performed with immunoSEQ multiplex PCR; in TCRdb, only in-frame clones are kept and a portion is missing. In the table there are tens of thousands of clones, 87% of which are singletons. The specimen was peripheral blood mononuclear cells, collected before any cancer treatment. These receptors all come from a man aged 40 to 75 with stage III lung adenocarcinoma.

This chain connects TRBV6-6 to TRBJ2-7, with D tentatively TRBD1 or TRBD2 (5 bases each). This CDR3 region has 13 residues. The V gene's germline CDR1 is MNHNY and CDR2 SVGAGI (reference sequence). Between the trimmed V and J ends, which lost 6 bases and 2 bases, there was a span of 11 bases. Written as DNA, the CDR3 is TGTGCCAGCAGGCCGGGACCCACCTACGAGCAGTACTTC. Its translation: CASRPGPTYEQYF.

The chain recombines TRBV7-2 with TRBJ1-4, with a tentative D call TRBD1 (6 bases). The germline V gene has CDR1 SGHTA and CDR2 FQGNSA. The CDR3 consists of 14 residues. Trimming took off 3 bases at V and 6 bases at J, with 11 bases between the two ends. DNA for the CDR3: TGTGCCAGCAGCTTTTATTCAGGGGATGAAAAACTGTTTTTT. Translation: CASSFYSGDEKLFF.

The chain recombines TRBV7-2 with TRBJ1-2; D is unclear. V shed 3 bases and J shed 5 bases, with 16 bases lying between them. The CDR3 has 15 amino acids. The germline V gene encodes CDR1 SGHTA and CDR2 FQGNSA. The CDR3 DNA is TGTGCCAGCAGCTTGAGGAGACCCTTAGGGTATGGCTACACCTTC. Its translation: CASSLRRPLGYGYTF.

The V gene is TRBV9, the J gene TRBJ2-3, with TRBD1 identical over 9 bases. Germline V gives CDR1 SGDLS, CDR2 YYNGEE. Trimming cost V 3 bases and J 6 bases; bases outside gene matches: 14. The CDR3 runs to 17 residues. This CDR3 is CASSAPLWGQGGDTQYF. The DNA for the CDR3 is TGTGCCAGCAGCGCTCCCCTGTGGGGACAGGGAGGGGATACGCAGTATTTT. The variable domain in full, with the rest retrieved from reference TRBV9 and TRBJ2-3, is DSGVTQTPKHLITATGQRVTLRCSPRSGDLSVYWYQQSLDQGLQFLIQYYNGEERAKGNILERFSAQQFPDLHSELNLSSLELGDSALYFCASSAPLWGQGGDTQYFGPGTRLTVL.

The J gene is TRBJ2-1, the V gene TRBV27, with D hard to call. CDR1 is MNHEY, CDR2 SMNVEV, per germline (reference sequence). V lost 8 bases and J 6 bases, leaving 11 bases between the germline ends. CDR3 length: 12 amino acids. CDR3 in DNA: TGTGCCAGCTTACCTCTGCGCAATGAGCAGTTCTTC. It specifies CASLPLRNEQFF.

V usage is TRBV9 and J usage is TRBJ1-2; tentative D call: TRBD1 (5 bases). This CDR3 is built from 14 residues. Germline-derived CDR1 and CDR2 are SGDLS and YYNGEE. V lost 4 bases, J lost 7 bases, and 17 bases lay in between. The CDR3: CASSPRRGEGGYTF. The CDR3 DNA reads as TGTGCCAGCAGCCCGAGGCGGGGCGAGGGTGGCTACACCTTC.

The chain combines TRBV18 with TRBJ2-7; no definite D call. Germline values: CDR1 KGHSH, CDR2 LQKENI. Trimming shortened V by 3 bases and J by 2 bases, and 14 bases separated the two germline ends. This CDR3 spans 15 amino acids. The CDR3 spells CASSPPGLSPYEQYF. Written as DNA, the CDR3 is TGTGCCAGCTCACCCCCCGGGCTTAGCCCCTACGAGCAGTACTTC.

The V gene is TRBV11-2, the J gene TRBJ2-1; 15 bases map to TRBD2. Germline assignment: CDR1 SGHAT and CDR2 FQNNGV. The V segment lost 2 bases and the J segment 7 bases; nucleotides outside the gene matches: 6. The length of the CDR3 is 17 residues. The CDR3 DNA is TGTGCCAGCAGCTTACGGACTAGCGGGGGGGCCTTTAATGAGCAGTTCTTC. This gives the protein CASSLRTSGGAFNEQFF. Using reference TRBV11-2 and TRBJ2-1 for the parts outside the CDR3, the full variable domain is EAGVAQSPRYKIIEKRQSVAFWCNPISGHATLYWYQQILGQGPKLLIQFQNNGVVDDSQLPKDRFSAERLKGVDSTLKIQPAKLEDSAVYLCASSLRTSGGAFNEQFFGPGTRLTVL.

This clone came up a few times. This chain joins TRBV4-3 and TRBJ1-2, with D tentatively TRBD1 (6 bases). This CDR3 has 14 amino acids. Germline CDR1 and CDR2: LGHNA and YSLEER. V lost 0 bases to trimming and J lost 4 bases, with 9 bases between them. CDR3 amino acids: CASSQDRGGYGYTF. The CDR3 coding sequence is TGCGCCAGCAGCCAAGATCGAGGGGGCTATGGCTACACCTTC.

The chain recombines TRBV6-5 with TRBJ2-7, with D possibly TRBD1 on 6 matching bases. V lost 6 bases to trimming and J lost 0 bases, with 12 bases between them. CDR1 and CDR2 from the germline V gene are MNHEY and SVGAGI. The length of the CDR3 is 14 residues. CDR3 sequence reads: CASRGDRNSYEQYF. As DNA, the CDR3 is TGTGCCAGCAGGGGAGACAGGAACTCCTACGAGCAGTACTTC.

This rearrangement joins TRBV6-4 to TRBJ2-3, with TRBD2 matching 11 bases. This CDR3 region has 16 residues. Per germline, CDR1 MRHNA and CDR2 SNTAGT. V lost 6 bases to trimming and J lost 0 bases; unmatched junction nucleotides: 5. The CDR3 DNA reads as TGTGCCAGCAGCCCCCTAGCGGGGGGTAGCACAGATACGCAGTATTTT. Translation: CASSPLAGGSTDTQYF.

The chain recombines TRBV7-2 with TRBJ2-3; TRBD2 aligns across 12 bases. CDR1 is SGHTA, CDR2 FQGNSA, per germline. V shed 3 bases and J 2 bases; nucleotides not matched to a gene: 3. The CDR3 length is 16 residues. For the CDR3, the DNA is TGTGCCAGCAGCTTGGGACTAGCGGGTAACACAGATACGCAGTATTTT. Translated, it gives CASSLGLAGNTDTQYF.

The J gene is TRBJ2-1, the V gene TRBV30; D may be TRBD1 or TRBD2 (5 bases each). CDR1 is GTSNPN, CDR2 SVGIG, per germline (reference sequence). The CDR3 sequence is 15 residues long. V gave up 5 bases and J gave up 4 bases, with 18 bases separating them. In nucleotides, the CDR3 is TGTGCCTGGCGAAAAGGGGACCGTGATTACAATGAGCAGTTCTTC. Its protein product is CAWRKGDRDYNEQFF.

This clone came up once. J is TRBJ1-5 and V is TRBV27; 10 bases fit TRBD1. The CDR3 covers 15 residues. CDR1 is MNHEY, CDR2 SMNVEV, per germline (reference sequence). Trimming took 2 bases from V and 13 from J; bases not matched to a gene: 11. The CDR3 sequence is CASSLIGGDRGLQHF. The DNA of the CDR3 is TGTGCCAGCAGTTTAATTGGTGGGGACAGGGGTCTTCAGCATTTT.

This rearrangement joins TRBV2 to TRBJ2-5, with D maybe TRBD2 (7 bases). The germline CDR1 and CDR2 sequences are SNHLY and FYNNEI. Trimming pared 6 bases from V and 4 bases from J, leaving 12 bases between. The CDR3 runs 13 residues. CDR3 DNA sequence: TGTGCCAGCAGGCGGGGGCCGGGAGAGACCCAGTACTTC. Translation: CASRRGPGETQYF.

The chain links TRBV6-1 to TRBJ1-4; TRBD1 might be the D (5 bases). The CDR3 spans 14 residues. CDR1 is MNHNS, CDR2 SASEGT, per germline. V lost 7 bases and J 0 bases, leaving 9 bases between the germline ends. The CDR3 loop reads CASIRGTTNEKLFF. CDR3 nucleotide sequence: TGTGCCAGCATAAGGGGAACAACTAATGAAAAACTGTTTTTT.

The chain has TRBV19 and TRBJ2-4, with unresolved D. V lost 3 bases to trimming and J lost 10 bases, with 7 bases between them. Germline CDR1 reads LNHDA; CDR2 reads SQIVND (reference sequence). This CDR3 comprises 11 residues. CDR3 sequence (DNA): TGTGCCAGTAGTATGGAACAGATTCAGTACTTC. Encoded protein: CASSMEQIQYF.

The chain employs TRBV10-2 and TRBJ2-5, with D maybe TRBD2 (5 bases). This CDR3 has 13 residues. Trimming took off 5 bases at V and 2 bases at J, with 9 bases between the two ends. Germline V gene sequence: CDR1 WSHSY, CDR2 SAAADI. The CDR3 is CASSWTAQETQYF. The CDR3, as DNA: TGCGCCAGCAGTTGGACTGCGCAAGAGACCCAGTACTTC.

The V and J genes are TRBV5-1 and TRBJ2-7; 7 bases map to TRBD2. After removal of 4 bases from V and 6 bases from J, the junction contained 4 bases not matched to a gene. Germline V gene data show CDR1 as SGHRS and CDR2 as YFSETQ. This CDR3 has 12 residues. This CDR3 is CASSPGGTEQYF. The CDR3 DNA sequence: TGCGCCAGCAGCCCGGGAGGAACCGAGCAGTACTTC.

The chain is built from TRBV13 and TRBJ1-6; 7 positions agree with TRBD1. V shed 2 bases and J 6 bases; nucleotides not matched to a gene: 7. The CDR3 has 16 residues. Germline CDR1 and CDR2: PRHDT and FYEKMQ (reference sequence). The CDR3 DNA reads TGTGCCAGCAGCTTAAGGGACAGTCTGGCTAATTCACCCCTCCACTTT. It specifies CASSLRDSLANSPLHF.

The chain carries TRBV18 and TRBJ2-7; 9 positions match TRBD2. In germline, CDR1 is KGHSH, CDR2 LQKENI. J gave up 2 bases and V 4 bases, and 3 bases lay outside the gene matches. This CDR3 region has 14 residues. The CDR3 region is CASSQRGDAYEQYF. The CDR3 region has the DNA TGTGCCAGCTCACAGCGGGGGGACGCCTACGAGCAGTACTTC.

This clone was detected only once. The V call is TRBV18, the J call TRBJ2-1, with TRBD1 matching 8 bases. V lost 0 bases and J lost 12; bases outside the gene matches: 4. The V gene's germline CDR1 is KGHSH and CDR2 LQKENI. There are 13 residues in the CDR3. The CDR3 loop is CASSPPGTGWQFF. In DNA form, the CDR3 reads TGTGCCAGCTCACCACCGGGGACAGGTTGGCAGTTCTTC.

This chain uses TRBV19 with TRBJ2-6; 10 bases fit TRBD1. Germline-derived CDR1 and CDR2 are LNHDA and SQIVND (reference sequence). Trimming took 6 bases from V and 1 from J; bases not matched to a gene: 6. The CDR3 is made up of 17 amino acids. The CDR3 is CASRRTGGVSGANVLTF. CDR3 nucleotides: TGTGCCAGTAGGAGGACAGGGGGTGTTTCTGGGGCCAACGTCCTGACTTTC. Together with reference TRBV19 and TRBJ2-6, the CDR3 gives the full variable domain: DGGITQSPKYLFRKEGQNVTLSCEQNLNHDAMYWYRQDPGQGLRLIYYSQIVNDFQKGDIAEGYSVSREKKESFPLTVTSAQKNPTAFYLCASRRTGGVSGANVLTFGAGSRLTVL.

The chain recombines TRBV11-2 with TRBJ1-2; no clear D. The V end lost 5 bases, the J end lost 5 bases, and 9 bases lay between the germline ends. Germline loops: CDR1 SGHAT, CDR2 FQNNGV. The CDR3 is made up of 12 amino acids. The CDR3 spells CASSARIYGYTF. DNA of the CDR3: TGTGCCAGCAGCGCCAGGATTTATGGCTACACCTTC.

V and J are TRBV19 and TRBJ2-5; a weak D match, TRBD1 (6 bases). Germline V gives CDR1 LNHDA, CDR2 SQIVND (reference sequence). V was trimmed by 6 bases and J by 5 bases, leaving 16 bases between them. This CDR3 is built from 14 residues. The CDR3 is CASSHRQVQETQYF. The CDR3 DNA is TGTGCCAGTAGCCACCGACAGGTCCAGGAGACCCAGTACTTC.

This clone has only a few counts. The chain's CDR3 is CASSGRVWDGYTF. DNA for the CDR3: TGTGCCAGCAGCGGCAGGGTGTGGGATGGCTACACCTTC. The J gene is TRBJ1-2, the V gene TRBV9; D might be TRBD1 (5 bases). The CDR3 contains 13 residues. CDR1 and CDR2 from the germline V gene are SGDLS and YYNGEE. The V gene lost 3 bases and the J gene lost 6 bases, with 12 bases spanning the gap.

The V call is TRBV6-6, the J call TRBJ1-2, with a tentative D call TRBD1 (5 bases). This CDR3 spans 16 amino acids. Per the germline V gene, CDR1 is MNHNY and CDR2 is SVGAGI (reference sequence). V lost 9 bases and J 4 bases, leaving 24 bases between the germline ends. CDR3 in amino acids: CASLESGGSSGYGYTF. In DNA, the CDR3 is TGTGCCAGTCTAGAATCCGGGGGTAGTTCAGGCTATGGCTACACCTTC.

The chain combines TRBV7-8 with TRBJ2-1; TRBD2 aligns across 9 bases. The CDR3 totals 17 residues. V lost 4 bases and J lost 0; bases outside the gene matches: 7. Germline V gene data show CDR1 as SGHVS and CDR2 as FQNEAQ. The DNA for the CDR3 is TGTGCCAGCAGCTCCCTAGCGGGGATCCACTCCTACAATGAGCAGTTCTTC. As protein: CASSSLAGIHSYNEQFF. Full variable domain (remainder filled in from reference TRBV7-8 and TRBJ2-1): GAGVSQSPRYKVAKRGQDVALRCDPISGHVSLFWYQQALGQGPEFLTYFQNEAQLDKSGLPSDRFFAERPEGSVSTLKIQRTQQEDSAVYLCASSSLAGIHSYNEQFFGPGTRLTVL.